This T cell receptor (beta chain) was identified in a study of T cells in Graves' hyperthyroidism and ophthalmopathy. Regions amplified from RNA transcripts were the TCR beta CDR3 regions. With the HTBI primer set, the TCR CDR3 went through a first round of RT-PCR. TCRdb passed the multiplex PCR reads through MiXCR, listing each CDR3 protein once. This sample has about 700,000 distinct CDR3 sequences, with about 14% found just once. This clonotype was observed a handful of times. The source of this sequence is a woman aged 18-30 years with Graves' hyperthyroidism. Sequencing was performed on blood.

CDR3 coding DNA: TGTGCCAGCAGCTTACGCGGGTTAAATGGCTACACCTTC. Its translation: CASSLRGLNGYTF. The J gene is TRBJ1-2, the V gene TRBV7-2, with D unresolved. V gave up 2 bases and J gave up 6 bases, with 10 bases separating them. The length of the CDR3 is 13 residues. Germline V gene sequence: CDR1 SGHTA, CDR2 FQGNSA.